These 11 T cell receptor beta chains came from one sample sequenced in a study of vaccination and CD4 T cells after COVID-19. Stated treatment: roughly 10-day PBMC culture with coronavirus spike peptide pools or control peptides (ViraFEST assay). Their antigens are not known. With the Oncomine TCR Beta short-read assay, DNA from cultured CD4+ T cells was sequenced. From the PCR reads, TCRdb called clonotypes with MiXCR, one entry per CDR3 protein. Of 15,000 to 20,000 distinct CDR3 sequences listed, roughly 50% are singletons. Sequenced input: CD4+ T cells from blood, cultured in vitro. The receptors derive from a human donor who had recovered from COVID-19.

The V gene is TRBV7-8, the J gene TRBJ2-7; 11 bases match TRBD2. Germline V gene lookup returns CDR1 SGHVS and CDR2 FQNEAQ. Germline trimming cut 2 bases from V and 2 bases from J; bases unmatched to any gene: 2. The CDR3 totals 15 residues. Here the CDR3 DNA reads TGTGCCAGCAGCTTACTAGCGGGAGGAGCCTACGAGCAGTACTTC. Its translation is CASSLLAGGAYEQYF.

V is TRBV2 and J is TRBJ2-2, with D unresolved. V lost 7 bases, J lost 2 bases, and 14 bases lay in between. Germline CDR1 and CDR2: SNHLY and FYNNEI. This CDR3 is built from 15 residues. The CDR3, as DNA: TGTGCCAGCACCCTCGGACGCGGAAACACCGGGGAGCTGTTTTTT. Translating it yields CASTLGRGNTGELFF.

The gene calls are TRBV2 and TRBJ2-2, with D unresolved. The CDR3 consists of 11 residues. Germline V gene lookup returns CDR1 SNHLY and CDR2 FYNNEI. Trimming removed 6 bases at V and 5 bases at J, with 4 bases between. CDR3 amino acids: CASSSTGELFF. The CDR3 DNA reads as TGTGCCAGCAGCTCAACCGGGGAGCTGTTTTTT.

The gene calls are TRBV27 and TRBJ1-2; perhaps TRBD1 as D (5 bases). Trimming took off 7 bases at V and 2 bases at J, with 17 bases between the two ends. The CDR3 sequence is 15 residues long. The germline V gene encodes CDR1 MNHEY and CDR2 SMNVEV (reference sequence). The CDR3 region has the DNA TGTGCCAGCACCCGGAGGCTGGGGGGAAACTATGGCTACACCTTC. Its translation: CASTRRLGGNYGYTF.

J is TRBJ1-5 and V is TRBV19, with TRBD1 matching 9 bases. Germline CDR1 is LNHDA and CDR2 is SQIVND (reference sequence). The CDR3 contains 16 residues. J gave up 3 bases and V 1 base, and 4 bases lay outside the gene matches. DNA of the CDR3: TGTGCCAGTAGTATAGTGGGACAGGGTTTCAATCAGCCCCAGCATTTT. This translates into CASSIVGQGFNQPQHF.

The chain joins TRBV2 to TRBJ1-3, with D possibly being TRBD1 (5 bases). The germline gives CDR1 SNHLY, CDR2 FYNNEI. The length of the CDR3 is 14 residues. Trimming stripped 3 bases from V and 4 bases from J, with 10 bases between. Written as DNA, the CDR3 is TGTGCCAGCAGTGAGTCAGGGAGAGGAAACACCATATATTTT. This encodes CASSESGRGNTIYF. Full variable domain (missing parts from reference TRBV2 and TRBJ1-3): EPEVTQTPSHQVTQMGQEVILRCVPISNHLYFYWYRQILGQKVEFLVSFYNNEISEKSEIFDDQFSVERPDGSNFTLKIRSTKLEDSAMYFCASSESGRGNTIYFGEGSWLTVV.

The V gene is TRBV2, the J gene TRBJ1-2; no clear D. V was trimmed by 5 bases and J by 1 base, leaving 11 bases between them. From germline, CDR1 is SNHLY and CDR2 FYNNEI. This CDR3 is built from 14 residues. CDR3 residues: CASSILRVNYGYTF. The CDR3 nucleotides are TGTGCCAGCAGTATTCTTAGGGTTAACTATGGCTACACCTTC.

The rearrangement uses TRBV4-2 and TRBJ1-1, with 7 bases matching TRBD1. With V trimmed by 11 bases and J by 7 bases, 13 bases remained unmatched. This CDR3 spans 13 amino acids. In germline, CDR1 is LGHNA, CDR2 YNFKEQ. The CDR3 DNA reads TGTGCCGGGGGGAGACAGGGAGGTGGTGAAGCTTTCTTT. It codes for CAGGRQGGGEAFF.

The CDR3 region has the DNA TGTGCCAGCAGACCCGGACAGGGGGCTAACTATGGCTACACCTTC. It specifies CASRPGQGANYGYTF. The chain has TRBV6-1 and TRBJ1-2; 10 positions agree with TRBD1. V gave up 6 bases and J gave up 0 bases; unmatched junction bases: 4. CDR1 is MNHNS, CDR2 SASEGT, per germline. This CDR3 has 15 residues.

In nucleotides, the CDR3 is TGTGCCAGCGGCCCGATTGGACAGCGGATCTATGGCTACACCTTC. Amino acids: CASGPIGQRIYGYTF. This chain links TRBV7-9 with TRBJ1-2, with D perhaps TRBD1 (6 bases). Germline V gives CDR1 SEHNR, CDR2 FQNEAQ (reference sequence). Between the trimmed V and J ends, which lost 8 bases and 4 bases, there was a span of 20 bases. The CDR3 length is 15 residues.

The chain recombines TRBV24-1 with TRBJ1-5, with D perhaps matching TRBD1 (5 bases). The germline V gene has CDR1 KGHDR and CDR2 SFDVKD. The CDR3 runs to 19 residues. The germline V and J ends were trimmed by 2 bases and 3 bases, with 22 bases remaining between them. The CDR3 nucleotides are TGTGCCACCAGTGATTCCGGGGCCCTTGGAGGAGGGTTCAATCAGCCCCAGCATTTT. It yields the protein CATSDSGALGGGFNQPQHF.